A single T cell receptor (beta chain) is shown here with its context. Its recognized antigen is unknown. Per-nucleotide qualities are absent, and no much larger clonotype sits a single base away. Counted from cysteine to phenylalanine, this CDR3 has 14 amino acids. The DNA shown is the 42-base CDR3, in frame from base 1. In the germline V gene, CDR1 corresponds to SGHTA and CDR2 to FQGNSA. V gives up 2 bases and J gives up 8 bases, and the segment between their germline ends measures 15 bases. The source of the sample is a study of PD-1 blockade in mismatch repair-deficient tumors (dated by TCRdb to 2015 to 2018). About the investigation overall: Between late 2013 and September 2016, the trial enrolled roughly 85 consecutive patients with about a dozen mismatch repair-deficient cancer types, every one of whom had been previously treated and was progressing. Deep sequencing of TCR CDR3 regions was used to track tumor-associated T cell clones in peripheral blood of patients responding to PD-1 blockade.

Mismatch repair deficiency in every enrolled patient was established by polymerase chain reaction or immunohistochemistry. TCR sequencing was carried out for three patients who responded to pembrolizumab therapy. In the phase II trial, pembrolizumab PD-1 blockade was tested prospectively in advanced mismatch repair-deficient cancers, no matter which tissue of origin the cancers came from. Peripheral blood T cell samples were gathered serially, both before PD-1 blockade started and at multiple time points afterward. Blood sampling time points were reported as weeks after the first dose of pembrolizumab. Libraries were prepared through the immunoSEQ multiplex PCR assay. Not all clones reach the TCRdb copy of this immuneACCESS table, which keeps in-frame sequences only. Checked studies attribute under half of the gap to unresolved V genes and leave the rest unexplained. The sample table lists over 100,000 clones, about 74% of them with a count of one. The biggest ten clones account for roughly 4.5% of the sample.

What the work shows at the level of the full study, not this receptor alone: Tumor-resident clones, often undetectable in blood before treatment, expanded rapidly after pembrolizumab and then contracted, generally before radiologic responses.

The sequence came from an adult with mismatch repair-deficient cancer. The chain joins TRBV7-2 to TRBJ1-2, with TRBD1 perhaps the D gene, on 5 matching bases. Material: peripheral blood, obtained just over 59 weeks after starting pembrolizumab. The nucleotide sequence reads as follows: TGTGCCAGCAGCTTACTAGCACAGGCCGGCGGCTACACCTTC. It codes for CASSLLAQAGGYTF. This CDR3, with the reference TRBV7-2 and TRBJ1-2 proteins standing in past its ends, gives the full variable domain GAGVSQSPSNKVTEKGKDVELRCDPISGHTALYWYRQSLGQGLEFLIYFQGNSAPDKSGLPSDRFSAERTGGSVSTLTIQRTQQEDSAVYLCASSLLAQAGGYTFGSGTRLTVV.